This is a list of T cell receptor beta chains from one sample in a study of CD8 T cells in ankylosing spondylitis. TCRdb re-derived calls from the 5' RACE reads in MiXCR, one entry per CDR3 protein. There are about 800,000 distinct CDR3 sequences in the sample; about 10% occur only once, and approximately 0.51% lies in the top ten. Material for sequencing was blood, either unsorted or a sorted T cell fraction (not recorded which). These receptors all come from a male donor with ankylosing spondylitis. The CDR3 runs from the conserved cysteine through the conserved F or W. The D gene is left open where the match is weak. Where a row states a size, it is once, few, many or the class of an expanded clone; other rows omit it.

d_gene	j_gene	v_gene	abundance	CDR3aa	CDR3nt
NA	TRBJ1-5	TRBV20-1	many	CSASRPNQPQHF	TGCAGTGCTAGTCGCCCTAATCAGCCCCAGCATTTT
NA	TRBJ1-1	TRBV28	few	CASSRRSLGAGAFF	TGTGCCAGCAGCCGACGAAGCCTGGGGGCTGGAGCTTTCTTT
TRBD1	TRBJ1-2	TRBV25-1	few	CASSEYSGQNYGYTF	TGTGCCAGCAGTGAATATTCGGGACAGAACTATGGCTACACCTTC
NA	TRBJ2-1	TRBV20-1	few	CSARQGFDNEQFF	TGCAGTGCTAGACAGGGGTTCGACAATGAGCAGTTCTTC
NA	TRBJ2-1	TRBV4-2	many	CASSPLVAVRPYNEQFF	TGTGCCAGCAGCCCTTTAGTAGCGGTAAGGCCCTACAATGAGCAGTTCTTC
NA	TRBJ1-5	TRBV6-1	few	CASSEGGASNQPQHF	TGTGCCAGCAGTGAAGGGGGGGCGAGCAATCAGCCCCAGCATTTT
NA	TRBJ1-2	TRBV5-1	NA	CASSQGDFSYPRGGYTF	TGCGCCAGCAGCCAAGGGGACTTTTCGTATCCTCGTGGTGGCTACACCTTC
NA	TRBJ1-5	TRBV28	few	CASSLPREGNQPQHF	TGTGCCAGCAGTTTACCCCGGGAGGGCAATCAGCCCCAGCATTTT
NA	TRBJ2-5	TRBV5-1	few	CASTTGEGVETQYF	TGCGCCAGCACAACAGGGGAGGGAGTAGAGACCCAGTACTTC
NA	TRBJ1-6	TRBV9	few	CASSDRGGRGPLHF	TGTGCCAGCAGCGACCGGGGGGGTCGGGGGCCCCTCCACTTT
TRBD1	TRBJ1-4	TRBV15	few	CATSRELSFGTANNEKLFF	TGTGCCACCAGCAGAGAGTTGAGCTTCGGGACAGCCAATAATGAAAAACTGTTTTTT
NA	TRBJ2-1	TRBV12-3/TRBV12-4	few	CASTPTWIFSYNEQFF	TGTGCCAGCACCCCCACCTGGATTTTCTCCTACAATGAGCAGTTCTTC
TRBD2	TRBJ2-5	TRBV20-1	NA	CSAPWGGEETQYF	TGCAGTGCTCCGTGGGGGGGAGAAGAGACCCAGTACTTC
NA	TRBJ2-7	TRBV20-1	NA	CSARKGEALSYEQYF	TGCAGTGCTAGAAAGGGGGAGGCCCTCTCCTACGAGCAGTACTTC
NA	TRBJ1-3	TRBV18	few	CASSPGTENTIYF	TGTGCCAGCTCACCAGGTACAGAAAACACCATATATTTT
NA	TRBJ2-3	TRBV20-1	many	CSAPVRERDTQYF	TGCAGTGCGCCTGTTCGGGAGAGGGATACGCAGTATTTT
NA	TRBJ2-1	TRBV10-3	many	CAISESTAYNEQFF	TGTGCCATCAGTGAATCGACAGCTTACAATGAGCAGTTCTTC
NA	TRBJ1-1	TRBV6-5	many	CASSYSLGRTEAFF	TGTGCCAGCAGTTACTCGCTGGGGCGCACTGAAGCTTTCTTT
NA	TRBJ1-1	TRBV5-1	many	CASSLERGRAKAFF	TGCGCCAGCAGCTTGGAGCGAGGGCGGGCCAAAGCTTTCTTT
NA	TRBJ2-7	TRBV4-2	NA	CASSQEVGGPSHEQYF	TGTGCCAGCAGCCAAGAAGTAGGGGGTCCATCCCACGAGCAGTACTTC
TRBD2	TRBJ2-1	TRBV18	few	CASSPPTGGARNEQFF	TGTGCCAGCTCACCACCGACCGGGGGGGCTCGGAATGAGCAGTTCTTC
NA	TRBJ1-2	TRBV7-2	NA	CASSLAGGHSGGYTF	TGTGCCAGCAGCTTAGCAGGGGGTCATAGCGGTGGCTACACCTTC
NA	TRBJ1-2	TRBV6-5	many	CASSYGVPPNYGYTF	TGTGCCAGCAGTTACGGAGTCCCCCCTAACTATGGCTACACCTTC
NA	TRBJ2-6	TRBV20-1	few	CSARVAGAGANVLTF	TGCAGTGCTAGGGTTGCAGGGGCCGGGGCCAACGTCCTGACTTTC
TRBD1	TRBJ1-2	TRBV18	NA	CASSPPRTGDYGYTF	TGTGCCAGCTCACCACCTAGGACAGGGGACTACGGCTACACCTTC
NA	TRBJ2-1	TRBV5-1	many	CASATDGSSYNEQFF	TGCGCCAGCGCCACGGACGGGAGCTCCTACAATGAGCAGTTCTTC
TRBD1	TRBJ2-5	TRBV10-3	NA	CAISERDRGVETQYF	TGTGCCATCAGTGAACGCGACAGGGGGGTGGAGACCCAGTACTTC